These 4 T cell receptor beta chains were all obtained from the same sample, sequenced in a study of T cells in Graves' hyperthyroidism and ophthalmopathy. RNA transcripts gave rise to amplified TCR beta CDR3 regions. HTBI primers were the set used in a first-round RT-PCR of the TCR CDR3. From the multiplex PCR reads, TCRdb called clonotypes with MiXCR, one entry per CDR3 protein. The profile shows around 300,000 distinct CDR3 sequences, about 25% of them singletons. The source material was blood. These receptors originate from a man aged 35-49 years with Graves' hyperthyroidism that later progressed to Graves' ophthalmopathy.

This clonotype was observed many times. The chain carries TRBV4-2 and TRBJ2-3, with 8 bases identical to TRBD1. This CDR3 spans 16 amino acids. Looked up from germline, CDR1 is LGHNA and CDR2 is YNFKEQ. V lost 5 bases to trimming and J lost 3 bases; unmatched junction nucleotides: 10. This CDR3 reads CASSRGQGVSTDTQYF. The CDR3, as DNA: TGTGCCAGCAGCAGAGGACAGGGAGTAAGTACAGATACGCAGTATTTT.

This clonotype was detected only a few times. It is likely a read error, because the conserved phenylalanine at the end of the CDR3 is missing. The rearrangement joins TRBV10-2 to TRBJ2-7; D perhaps matches TRBD1 (5 bases). This CDR3 has 12 residues. Germline CDR1 and CDR2: WSHSY and SAAADI. V lost 4 bases, J lost 2 bases, and 6 bases lay in between. This chain's CDR3 is CASSGTTYEQYS. CDR3 DNA sequence: TGCGCCAGCAGTGGGACAACCTACGAGCAGTACTCC.

V usage is TRBV12-3 or TRBV12-4 and J usage is TRBJ2-5; 12 positions match TRBD2. CDR3 length: 16 residues. With V trimmed by 2 bases and J by 7 bases, 8 bases remained unmatched. The CDR3 region has the DNA TGTGCCAGCAGTTTACCGAGGACTAGCGGGATTGTGACCCAGTACTTC. Amino acid sequence: CASSLPRTSGIVTQYF.

There are many counts of this clonotype. The rearrangement links TRBV6-2 or TRBV6-3 to TRBJ2-5, with TRBD2 matching over 7 bases. Looked up from germline, CDR1 is MNHEY and CDR2 is SVGEGT. Trimming removed 8 bases from V and 4 bases from J; junction bases left unmatched: 10. The CDR3 sequence is 14 residues long. CDR3 DNA: TGTGCCAGCCACCGTGGCGCGGGAGTAGAGACCCAGTACTTC. Its translation: CASHRGAGVETQYF.